This T cell receptor (beta chain) appears in the sequencing data of a study of blood T cell repertoires in COVID-19. Germline V gene lookup returns CDR1 SGHAT and CDR2 FQNNGV. The CDR3 is 14 residues long. With respect to this clone: At one of its ends the junction is not consistent with the germline gene, which may arise from a read error.

Only in-frame clones appear in the TCRdb table, and some are missing; sequencing was by immunoSEQ multiplex PCR. The profile shows approximately 230,000 clones, about 91% of them singletons. This chain uses TRBV11-2 with TRBJ2-7; the D is unclear. The sequenced sample was peripheral blood. The TCR originated in an elderly man with acute or convalescent COVID-19. CDR3 residues: CASSVDRNSYEQYF. Written as DNA, the CDR3 is TGTGCCAGCAGCGTAGATAGAAATTCCTACGAGCAGTACTTC.